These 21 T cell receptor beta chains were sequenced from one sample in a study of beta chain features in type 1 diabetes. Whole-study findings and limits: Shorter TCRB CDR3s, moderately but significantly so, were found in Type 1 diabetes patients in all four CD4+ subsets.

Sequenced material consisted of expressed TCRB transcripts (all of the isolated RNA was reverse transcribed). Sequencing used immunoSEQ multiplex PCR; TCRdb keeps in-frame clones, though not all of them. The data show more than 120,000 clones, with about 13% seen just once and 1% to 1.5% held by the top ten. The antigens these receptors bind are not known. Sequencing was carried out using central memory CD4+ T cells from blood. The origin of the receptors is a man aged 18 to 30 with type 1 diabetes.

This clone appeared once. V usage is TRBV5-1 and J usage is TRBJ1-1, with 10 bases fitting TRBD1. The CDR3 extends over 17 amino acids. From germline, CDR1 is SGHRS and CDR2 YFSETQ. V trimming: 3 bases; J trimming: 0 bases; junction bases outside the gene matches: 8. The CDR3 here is CASSSRTGGALNTEAFF. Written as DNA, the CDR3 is TGCGCCAGCAGCTCACGGACAGGGGGTGCCCTGAACACTGAAGCTTTCTTT. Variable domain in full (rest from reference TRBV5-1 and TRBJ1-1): KAGVTQTPRYLIKTRGQQVTLSCSPISGHRSVSWYQQTPGQGLQFLFEYFSETQRNKGNFPGRFSGRQFSNSRSEMNVSTLELGDSALYLCASSSRTGGALNTEAFFGQGTRLTVV.

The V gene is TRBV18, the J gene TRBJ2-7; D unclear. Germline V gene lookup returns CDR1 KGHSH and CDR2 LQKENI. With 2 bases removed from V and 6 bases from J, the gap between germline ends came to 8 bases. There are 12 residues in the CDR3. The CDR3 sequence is CASSPRVREQYF. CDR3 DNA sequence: TGTGCCAGCTCACCAAGGGTACGCGAGCAGTACTTC.

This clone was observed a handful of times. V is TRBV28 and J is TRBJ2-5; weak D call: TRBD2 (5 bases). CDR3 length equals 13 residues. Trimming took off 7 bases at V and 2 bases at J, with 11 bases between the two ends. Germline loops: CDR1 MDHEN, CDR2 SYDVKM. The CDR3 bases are TGTGCCAGCAATCAACCGGGGCAAGAGACCCAGTACTTC. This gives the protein CASNQPGQETQYF. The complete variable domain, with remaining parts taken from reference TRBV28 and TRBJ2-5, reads DVKVTQSSRYLVKRTGEKVFLECVQDMDHENMFWYRQDPGLGLRLIYFSYDVKMKEKGDIPEGYSVSREKKERFSLILESASTNQTSMYLCASNQPGQETQYFGPGTRLLVL.

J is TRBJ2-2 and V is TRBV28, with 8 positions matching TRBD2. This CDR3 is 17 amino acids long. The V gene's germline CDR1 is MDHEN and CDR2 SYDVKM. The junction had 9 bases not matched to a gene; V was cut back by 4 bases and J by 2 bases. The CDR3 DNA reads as TGTGCCAGCAGTTCCCCCTGGAGCGGGGGAAACACCGGGGAGCTGTTTTTT. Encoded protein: CASSSPWSGGNTGELFF. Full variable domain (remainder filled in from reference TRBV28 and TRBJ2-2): DVKVTQSSRYLVKRTGEKVFLECVQDMDHENMFWYRQDPGLGLRLIYFSYDVKMKEKGDIPEGYSVSREKKERFSLILESASTNQTSMYLCASSSPWSGGNTGELFFGEGSRLTVL.

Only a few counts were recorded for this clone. The chain's CDR3 is CASSFSRQAEAFF. The DNA for the CDR3 is TGCGCCAGCAGCTTCTCTAGACAGGCTGAAGCTTTCTTT. The chain uses TRBV5-1 and TRBJ1-1; weak D call: TRBD1 (6 bases). CDR3 size: 13 residues. Germline CDR1 SGHRS, CDR2 YFSETQ. V dropped 2 bases and J dropped 6 bases, with 11 bases sitting between them. The full variable domain, completed using reference TRBV5-1 and TRBJ1-1, is KAGVTQTPRYLIKTRGQQVTLSCSPISGHRSVSWYQQTPGQGLQFLFEYFSETQRNKGNFPGRFSGRQFSNSRSEMNVSTLELGDSALYLCASSFSRQAEAFFGQGTRLTVV.

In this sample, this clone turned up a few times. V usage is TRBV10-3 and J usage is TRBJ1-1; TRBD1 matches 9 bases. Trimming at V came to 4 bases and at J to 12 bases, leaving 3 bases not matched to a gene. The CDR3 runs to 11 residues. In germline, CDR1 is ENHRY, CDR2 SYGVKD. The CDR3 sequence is CAISVGQGPFF. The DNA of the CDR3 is TGTGCCATCAGTGTGGGACAGGGCCCTTTCTTT.

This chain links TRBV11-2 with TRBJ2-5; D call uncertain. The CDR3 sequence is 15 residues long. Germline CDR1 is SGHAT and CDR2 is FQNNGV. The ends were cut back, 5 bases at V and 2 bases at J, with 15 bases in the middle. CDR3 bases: TGTGCCAGCAGCCGCCCGGGCAGAAAACAAGAGACCCAGTACTTC. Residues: CASSRPGRKQETQYF.

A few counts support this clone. CDR3 loop: CASRAGTANTGELFF. In nucleotides, the CDR3 is TGTGCCAGCAGAGCCGGGACAGCGAACACCGGGGAGCTGTTTTTT. The chain carries TRBV6-6 and TRBJ2-2; TRBD1 agrees at 7 bases. This CDR3 is 15 amino acids long. V shed 6 bases, J shed 0 bases, and the junction held 4 bases outside the gene matches. Germline V gives CDR1 MNHNY, CDR2 SVGAGI (reference sequence).

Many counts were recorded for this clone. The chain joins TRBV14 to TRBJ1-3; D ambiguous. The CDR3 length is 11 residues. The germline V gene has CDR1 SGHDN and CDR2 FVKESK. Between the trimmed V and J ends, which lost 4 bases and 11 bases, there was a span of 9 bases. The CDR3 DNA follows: TGTGCCAGCAGCCTCTCGGGCGCCATATATTTT. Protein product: CASSLSGAIYF.

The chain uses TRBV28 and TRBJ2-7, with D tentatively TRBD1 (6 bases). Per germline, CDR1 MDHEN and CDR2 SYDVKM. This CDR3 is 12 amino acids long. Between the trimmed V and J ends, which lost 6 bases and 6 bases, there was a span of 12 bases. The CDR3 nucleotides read TGTGCCAGCAGGATCGACAGGAGCGAGCAGTACTTC. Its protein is CASRIDRSEQYF. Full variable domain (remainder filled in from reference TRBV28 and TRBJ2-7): DVKVTQSSRYLVKRTGEKVFLECVQDMDHENMFWYRQDPGLGLRLIYFSYDVKMKEKGDIPEGYSVSREKKERFSLILESASTNQTSMYLCASRIDRSEQYFGPGTRLTVT.

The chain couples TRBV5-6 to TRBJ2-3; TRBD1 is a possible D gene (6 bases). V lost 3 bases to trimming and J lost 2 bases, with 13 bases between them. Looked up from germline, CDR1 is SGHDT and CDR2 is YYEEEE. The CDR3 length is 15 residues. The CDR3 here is CASSSTGPTTDTQYF. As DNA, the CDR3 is TGTGCCAGCAGCTCCACAGGGCCCACCACAGATACGCAGTATTTT.

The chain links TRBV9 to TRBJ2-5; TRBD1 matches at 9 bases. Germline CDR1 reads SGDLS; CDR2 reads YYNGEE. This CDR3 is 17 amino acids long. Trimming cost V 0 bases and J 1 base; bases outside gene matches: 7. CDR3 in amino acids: CASSVGYQTGGQETQYF. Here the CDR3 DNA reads TGTGCCAGCAGCGTAGGATACCAGACAGGGGGCCAAGAGACCCAGTACTTC. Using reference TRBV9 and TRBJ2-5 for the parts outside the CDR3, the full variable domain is DSGVTQTPKHLITATGQRVTLRCSPRSGDLSVYWYQQSLDQGLQFLIQYYNGEERAKGNILERFSAQQFPDLHSELNLSSLELGDSALYFCASSVGYQTGGQETQYFGPGTRLLVL.

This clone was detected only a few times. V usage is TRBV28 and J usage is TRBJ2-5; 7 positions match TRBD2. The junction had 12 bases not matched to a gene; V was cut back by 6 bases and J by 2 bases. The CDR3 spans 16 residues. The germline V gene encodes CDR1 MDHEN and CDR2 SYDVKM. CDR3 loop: CASSSSGAGSQETQYF. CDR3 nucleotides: TGTGCCAGCAGCTCTTCCGGAGCGGGGTCGCAAGAGACCCAGTACTTC.

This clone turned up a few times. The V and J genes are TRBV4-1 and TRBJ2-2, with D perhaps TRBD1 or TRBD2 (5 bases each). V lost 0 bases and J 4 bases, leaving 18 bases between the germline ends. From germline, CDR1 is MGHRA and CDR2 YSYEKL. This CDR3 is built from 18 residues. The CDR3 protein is CASSQDSTRGPITGELFF. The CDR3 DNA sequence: TGCGCCAGCAGCCAAGATAGCACCCGGGGACCGATCACCGGGGAGCTGTTTTTT.

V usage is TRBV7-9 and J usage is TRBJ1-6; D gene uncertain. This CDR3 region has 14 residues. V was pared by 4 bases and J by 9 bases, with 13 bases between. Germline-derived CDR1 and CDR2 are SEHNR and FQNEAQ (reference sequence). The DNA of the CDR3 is TGTGCCAGCAGCTGGAGTATGGGCGGTTCACCCCTCCACTTT. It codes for CASSWSMGGSPLHF.

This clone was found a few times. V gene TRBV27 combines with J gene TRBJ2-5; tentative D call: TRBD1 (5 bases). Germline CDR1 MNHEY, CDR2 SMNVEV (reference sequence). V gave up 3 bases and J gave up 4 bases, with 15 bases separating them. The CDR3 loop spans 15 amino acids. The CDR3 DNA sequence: TGTGCCAGCAGTTTCTATCCGCAGGGAAGAGAGACCCAGTACTTC. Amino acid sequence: CASSFYPQGRETQYF.

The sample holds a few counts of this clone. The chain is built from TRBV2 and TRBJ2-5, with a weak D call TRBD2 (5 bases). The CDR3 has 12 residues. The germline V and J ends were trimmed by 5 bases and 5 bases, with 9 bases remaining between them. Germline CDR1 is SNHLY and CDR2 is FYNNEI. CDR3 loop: CASSSSRETQYF. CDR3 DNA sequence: TGTGCCAGCAGTTCTAGCCGGGAGACCCAGTACTTC.

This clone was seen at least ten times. The CDR3, as DNA: TGCAGCGTCCAACTCCGCGGGGGTACCTACGAGCAGTACTTC. Encoded protein: CSVQLRGGTYEQYF. V gene TRBV29-1 combines with J gene TRBJ2-7; 7 bases align to TRBD2. V lost 6 bases and J lost 2; bases outside the gene matches: 10. Germline V gene lookup returns CDR1 SQVTM and CDR2 ANQGSEA. The CDR3 contains 14 residues.

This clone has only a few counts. The chain's CDR3 is CASSLGSSGNTIYF. In DNA form, the CDR3 reads TGTGCCAGCAGCCTAGGGAGCTCTGGAAACACCATATATTTT. The rearrangement uses TRBV25-1 and TRBJ1-3; D gene unclear. Germline V gene lookup returns CDR1 MGHDK and CDR2 SYGVNS. The CDR3 is 14 residues long. V shed 6 bases and J shed 0 bases, with 9 bases lying between them. Filled out from reference TRBV25-1 and TRBJ1-3, the complete variable domain reads EADIYQTPRYLVIGTGKKITLECSQTMGHDKMYWYQQDPGMELHLIHYSYGVNSTEKGDLSSESTVSRIRTEHFPLTLESARPSHTSQYLCASSLGSSGNTIYFGEGSWLTVV.

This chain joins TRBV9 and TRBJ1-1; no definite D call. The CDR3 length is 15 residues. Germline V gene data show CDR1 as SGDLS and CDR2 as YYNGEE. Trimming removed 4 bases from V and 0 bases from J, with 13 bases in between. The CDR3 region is CASSPTMGLNTEAFF. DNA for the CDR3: TGTGCCAGCAGCCCGACCATGGGGTTGAACACTGAAGCTTTCTTT.

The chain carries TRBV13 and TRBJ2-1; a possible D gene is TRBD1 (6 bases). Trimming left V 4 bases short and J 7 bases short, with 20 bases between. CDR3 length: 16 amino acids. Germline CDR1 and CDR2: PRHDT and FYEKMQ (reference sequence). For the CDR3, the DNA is TGTGCCAGCAGCTCACCGGGACATGCCATGAGGAATGAGCAGTTCTTC. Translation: CASSSPGHAMRNEQFF.